These 7 T cell receptor beta chains came from one sample sequenced in a study of blood T cell repertoires in COVID-19. Repertoires were generated with immunoSEQ multiplex PCR, while TCRdb's copy carries only in-frame clones and drops some. The profile covers around 170,000 clones, with 65% to 90% appearing a single time and roughly 8.7% taken by the ten largest. Sequenced: peripheral blood. Receptors were obtained from a man aged 50-60 years with active or convalescent COVID-19.

The V gene is TRBV6-6, the J gene TRBJ2-1; 8 bases match TRBD1. Germline CDR1 and CDR2: MNHNY and SVGAGI (reference sequence). After removal of 4 bases from V and 5 bases from J, the junction contained 4 bases not matched to a gene. This CDR3 comprises 14 residues. CDR3: CASSSAGGHNEQFF. DNA of the CDR3: TGTGCCAGCAGTTCGGCAGGGGGCCACAATGAGCAGTTCTTC.

The rearrangement links TRBV12-3 or TRBV12-4 to TRBJ1-1; no definite D call. The CDR3 length is 11 residues. Trimming removed 2 bases at V and 9 bases at J, with 7 bases between. CDR3 nucleotide sequence: TGTGCCAGCAGTTTAAACAACAAAGCTTTCTTT. Translating it yields CASSLNNKAFF.

The chain couples TRBV6-5 to TRBJ2-5, with 7 bases fitting TRBD1. Per germline, CDR1 MNHEY and CDR2 SVGAGI. The J segment lost 1 base and the V segment lost 2 bases, leaving 4 bases of the junction unmatched. The CDR3 covers 15 residues. CDR3 in amino acids: CASSYLAGGQETQYF. In nucleotides, the CDR3 is TGTGCCAGCAGTTACCTAGCAGGGGGCCAAGAGACCCAGTACTTC.

V usage is TRBV9 and J usage is TRBJ1-2; 7 nucleotides agree with TRBD1. V gave up 7 bases and J gave up 9 bases; unmatched junction bases: 9. Germline V gene data show CDR1 as SGDLS and CDR2 as YYNGEE. The CDR3 runs 12 residues. The CDR3 sequence is CASYSDRASYTF. As DNA, the CDR3 is TGTGCCAGCTATAGCGACAGGGCTAGCTACACCTTC.

This sequence joins TRBV4-1 and TRBJ2-2, with 10 bases identical to TRBD1. The CDR3 consists of 16 residues. V lost 4 bases to trimming and J lost 0 bases; unmatched junction nucleotides: 2. Germline V gene lookup returns CDR1 MGHRA and CDR2 YSYEKL. CDR3 nucleotides: TGCGCCAGCAGCCTAGGACAGGGGGCGAACACCGGGGAGCTGTTTTTT. This translates into CASSLGQGANTGELFF.

CDR3 coding DNA: TGTGCCAGCAGCCGGGACAGGGACTCATGGGGTTACGAGCAGTACTTC. Amino acid sequence: CASSRDRDSWGYEQYF. J is TRBJ2-7 and V is TRBV7-2; 9 bases align to TRBD1. With 5 bases clipped from V and 4 bases from J, the junction kept 12 bases outside the gene matches. CDR1 is SGHTA, CDR2 FQGNSA, per germline. This CDR3 is built from 16 residues.

This chain connects TRBV7-9 to TRBJ2-7; 8 bases match TRBD2. Germline-derived CDR1 and CDR2 are SEHNR and FQNEAQ (reference sequence). This CDR3 is 14 amino acids long. The junction had 4 bases not matched to a gene; V was cut back by 1 base and J by 5 bases. The CDR3 DNA is TGTGCCAGCAGCTTAGGCGGGGGGCGGGACGAGCAGTACTTC. Translating it yields CASSLGGGRDEQYF.